Below, 13 T cell receptor beta chains from the same sample are listed, as sequenced in a study of beta chain features in type 1 diabetes. Every isolated RNA sample was fully reverse transcribed, so sequencing captured expressed TCRB transcripts. TCRdb's table, derived via immunoSEQ multiplex PCR, lists solely in-frame clones and lacks some. The repertoire holds over 700,000 clones, with about a sixth as singletons. Sequencing used naive CD4+ T cells from blood. These receptors were obtained from a woman younger than 35 in good health.

The chain couples TRBV4-2 to TRBJ1-3; no reliable D call. In germline, CDR1 is LGHNA, CDR2 YNFKEQ. Between the trimmed V and J ends, which lost 2 bases and 0 bases, there was a span of 5 bases. This CDR3 is 14 amino acids long. The CDR3 loop is CASSQTDSGNTIYF. The CDR3 nucleotides are TGTGCCAGCAGCCAAACCGACTCTGGAAACACCATATATTTT.

This clone was recorded a few times. The chain recombines TRBV10-3 with TRBJ2-3; the match to TRBD2 covers 11 bases. In germline, CDR1 is ENHRY, CDR2 SYGVKD. The CDR3 contains 18 residues. Trimming cost V 8 bases and J 5 bases; bases outside gene matches: 18. The CDR3 nucleotides are TGTGCCATCGGGAGGTCACTTCCTGCTAGCGGGAGGATAGATACGCAGTATTTT. Encoded protein: CAIGRSLPASGRIDTQYF.

A few counts support this clone. This chain links TRBV19 with TRBJ1-1; 11 positions agree with TRBD1. V lost 10 bases, J lost 6 bases, and 7 bases stayed unmatched. This CDR3 contains 13 residues. Per the germline V gene, CDR1 is LNHDA and CDR2 is SQIVND (reference sequence). This CDR3 is CATQGQGVAEAFF. In nucleotides, the CDR3 is TGTGCCACCCAGGGACAGGGGGTTGCTGAAGCTTTCTTT. Variable domain in full (rest from reference TRBV19 and TRBJ1-1): DGGITQSPKYLFRKEGQNVTLSCEQNLNHDAMYWYRQDPGQGLRLIYYSQIVNDFQKGDIAEGYSVSREKKESFPLTVTSAQKNPTAFYLCATQGQGVAEAFFGQGTRLTVV.

This clone was recorded a few times. The rearrangement joins TRBV9 to TRBJ2-5; 13 bases line up with TRBD2. Per germline, CDR1 SGDLS and CDR2 YYNGEE. J lost 2 bases, V lost 0 bases, and 7 bases had no gene match. This CDR3 contains 18 residues. The CDR3 sequence is CASSVGLAGGSGQETQYF. The CDR3 DNA follows: TGTGCCAGCAGCGTAGGACTAGCGGGAGGATCGGGTCAAGAGACCCAGTACTTC.

The chain carries TRBV7-9 and TRBJ2-5, with D unclear. The V and J ends lost 3 bases and 4 bases respectively, with 9 bases between them. Germline V gene lookup returns CDR1 SEHNR and CDR2 FQNEAQ (reference sequence). CDR3 length: 13 amino acids. The CDR3 DNA reads as TGTGCCAGCAGCTTTTTCAGTGGAGAGACCCAGTACTTC. Its translation is CASSFFSGETQYF. The whole variable domain, remainder taken from reference TRBV7-9 and TRBJ2-5, is DTGVSQNPRHKITKRGQNVTFRCDPISEHNRLYWYRQTLGQGPEFLTYFQNEAQLEKSRLLSDRFSAERPKGSFSTLEIQRTEQGDSAMYLCASSFFSGETQYFGPGTRLLVL.

J is TRBJ2-7 and V is TRBV18, with TRBD2 identical over 10 bases. The CDR3 runs 16 residues. V was clipped by 3 bases and J by 3 bases; unmatched bases: 8. Germline CDR1 reads KGHSH; CDR2 reads LQKENI. CDR3 nucleotides: TGTGCCAGCTCACCGACCCTAGCGGGAGCCAACTACGAGCAGTACTTC. Translated, it gives CASSPTLAGANYEQYF.

A few counts support this clone. V is TRBV11-3 and J is TRBJ2-1, with no clear D. Trimming shortened V by 0 bases and J by 6 bases, and 9 bases separated the two germline ends. Germline-derived CDR1 and CDR2 are SGHNT and YENEEA. The CDR3 is made up of 14 amino acids. The CDR3 protein is CASSLDPVRNEQFF. In DNA form, the CDR3 reads TGTGCCAGCAGCTTAGACCCGGTGCGCAATGAGCAGTTCTTC.

This clone was counted a few times. The chain carries TRBV7-2 and TRBJ2-1, with D tentatively TRBD1 or TRBD2 (5 bases each). The CDR3 is 13 residues long. The germline V gene has CDR1 SGHTA and CDR2 FQGNSA. V lost 8 bases to trimming and J lost 6 bases, with 14 bases between them. This chain's CDR3 is CASERLGGNEQFF. CDR3 bases: TGTGCCAGCGAGCGACTTGGGGGCAATGAGCAGTTCTTC.

V and J are TRBV28 and TRBJ2-7, with TRBD2 identical over 7 bases. The germline CDR1 and CDR2 sequences are MDHEN and SYDVKM. V shed 6 bases, J shed 1 base, and the junction held 9 bases outside the gene matches. CDR3 length: 15 residues. CDR3 coding DNA: TGTGCCAGCAGCCTCCGGGCTAGCGGTTCCTACGAGCAGTACTTC. Translation: CASSLRASGSYEQYF.

The chain links TRBV28 to TRBJ2-7; 11 bases match TRBD2. Germline-derived CDR1 and CDR2 are MDHEN and SYDVKM. The CDR3 consists of 17 residues. V was pared by 6 bases and J by 0 bases, with 10 bases of the junction left unmatched. CDR3 amino acids: CASRNPGTSGASYEQYF. CDR3 DNA sequence: TGTGCCAGCAGAAATCCCGGGACTAGCGGAGCCTCCTACGAGCAGTACTTC.

This clone appeared a few times. V usage is TRBV5-6 and J usage is TRBJ1-5; D is perhaps TRBD1 (6 bases). The V end was cut by 4 bases, the J end by 1 base, with 9 bases between. Germline-derived CDR1 and CDR2 are SGHDT and YYEEEE. The CDR3 totals 14 residues. In DNA form, the CDR3 reads TGTGCCAGCAGCCCGCAGGGGAGCAATCAGCCCCAGCATTTT. As protein: CASSPQGSNQPQHF.

The V call is TRBV7-3, the J call TRBJ2-1; D is possibly TRBD1 (5 bases). CDR3 size: 12 residues. CDR1 is SGHTA, CDR2 FQGTGA, per germline. V lost 4 bases, J lost 9 bases, and 10 bases lay in between. CDR3 protein: CASSSQGSEQFF. The CDR3 nucleotides are TGTGCCAGCAGCTCTCAGGGTAGTGAGCAGTTCTTC.

This clone was observed a few times. V gene TRBV10-3 combines with J gene TRBJ2-1; 7 bases align to TRBD2. The CDR3 runs to 15 residues. Germline lookup yields CDR1 ENHRY and CDR2 SYGVKD. The V segment lost 3 bases and the J segment 9 bases; nucleotides outside the gene matches: 11. The CDR3 DNA is TGTGCCATCAGTGATAACGGGAGGCGGTTGGCTGAGCAGTTCTTC. Its translation: CAISDNGRRLAEQFF.